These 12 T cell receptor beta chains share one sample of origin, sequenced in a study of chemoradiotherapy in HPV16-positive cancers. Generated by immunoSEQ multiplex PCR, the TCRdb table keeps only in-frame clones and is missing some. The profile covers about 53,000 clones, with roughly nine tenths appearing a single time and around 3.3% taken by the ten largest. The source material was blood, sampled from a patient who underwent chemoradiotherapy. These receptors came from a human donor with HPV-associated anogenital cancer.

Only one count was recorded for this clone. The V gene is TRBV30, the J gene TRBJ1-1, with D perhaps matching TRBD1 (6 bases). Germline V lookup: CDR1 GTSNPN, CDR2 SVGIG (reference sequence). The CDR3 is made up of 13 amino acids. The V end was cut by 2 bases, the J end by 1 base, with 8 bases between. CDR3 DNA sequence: TGTGCCTGGAGTCGCAGGGGGAACACTGAAGCTTTCTTT. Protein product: CAWSRRGNTEAFF.

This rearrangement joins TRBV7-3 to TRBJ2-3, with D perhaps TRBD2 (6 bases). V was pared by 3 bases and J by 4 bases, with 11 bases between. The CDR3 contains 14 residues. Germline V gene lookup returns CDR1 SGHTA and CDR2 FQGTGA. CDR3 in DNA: TGTGCCAGCAGCTTTGGGGGGAGCGCAGATACGCAGTATTTT. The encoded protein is CASSFGGSADTQYF.

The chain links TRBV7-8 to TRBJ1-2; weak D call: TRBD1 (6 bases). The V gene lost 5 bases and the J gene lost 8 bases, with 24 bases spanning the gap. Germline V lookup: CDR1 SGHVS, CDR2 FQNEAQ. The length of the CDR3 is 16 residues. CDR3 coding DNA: TGTGCCAGCAGCGCTGGGACGGGTCACGGAGGACAGGGCTACACCTTC. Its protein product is CASSAGTGHGGQGYTF.

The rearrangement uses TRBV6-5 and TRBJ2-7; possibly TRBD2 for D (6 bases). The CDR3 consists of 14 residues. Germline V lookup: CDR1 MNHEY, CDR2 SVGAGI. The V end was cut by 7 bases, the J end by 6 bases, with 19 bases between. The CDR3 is CASNSGLSSGEQYF. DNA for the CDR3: TGTGCCAGCAACTCGGGACTTTCATCCGGCGAGCAGTACTTC.

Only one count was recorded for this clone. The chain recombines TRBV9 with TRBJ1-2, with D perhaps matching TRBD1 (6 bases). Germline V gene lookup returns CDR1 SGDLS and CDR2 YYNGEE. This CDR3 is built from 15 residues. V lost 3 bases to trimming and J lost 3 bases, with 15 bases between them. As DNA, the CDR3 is TGTGCCAGCAGCGCGACAGGCAGCCCTCACTATGGCTACACCTTC. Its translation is CASSATGSPHYGYTF.

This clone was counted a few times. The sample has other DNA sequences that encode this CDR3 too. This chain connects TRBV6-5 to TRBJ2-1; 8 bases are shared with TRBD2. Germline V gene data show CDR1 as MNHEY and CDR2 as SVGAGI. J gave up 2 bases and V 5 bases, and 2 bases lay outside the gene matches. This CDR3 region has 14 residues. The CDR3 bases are TGTGCCAGCAGTCGGACTAGCCCCTACAATGAGCAGTTCTTC. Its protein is CASSRTSPYNEQFF.

CDR3 residues: CASSLEAGGLGEQYF. Written as DNA, the CDR3 is TGCGCCAGCAGCTTGGAGGCGGGAGGGCTGGGGGAGCAGTACTTC. The J gene is TRBJ2-7, the V gene TRBV5-1; TRBD2 matches at 9 bases. Germline V gives CDR1 SGHRS, CDR2 YFSETQ. J was trimmed by 7 bases and V by 0 bases; bases with no gene match: 8. The CDR3 runs 15 residues.

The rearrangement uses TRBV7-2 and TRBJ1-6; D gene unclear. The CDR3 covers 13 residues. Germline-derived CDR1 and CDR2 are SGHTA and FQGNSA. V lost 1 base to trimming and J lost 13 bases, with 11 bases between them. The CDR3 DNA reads TGTGCCAGCAGCTTAGGGGTCGGTCTCCCCCTCCACTTT. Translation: CASSLGVGLPLHF.

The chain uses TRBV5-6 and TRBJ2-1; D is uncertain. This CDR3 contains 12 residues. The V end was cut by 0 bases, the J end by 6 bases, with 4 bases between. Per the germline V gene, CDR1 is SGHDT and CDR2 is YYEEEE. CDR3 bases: TGTGCCAGCAGCTTGGCGGGCAATGAGCAGTTCTTC. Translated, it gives CASSLAGNEQFF.

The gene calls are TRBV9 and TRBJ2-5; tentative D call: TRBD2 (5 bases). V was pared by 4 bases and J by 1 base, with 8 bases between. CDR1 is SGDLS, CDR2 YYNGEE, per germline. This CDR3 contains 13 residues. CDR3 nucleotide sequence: TGTGCCAGCAGCCCTAGCCTCCAAGAGACCCAGTACTTC. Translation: CASSPSLQETQYF. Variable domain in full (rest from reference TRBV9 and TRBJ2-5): DSGVTQTPKHLITATGQRVTLRCSPRSGDLSVYWYQQSLDQGLQFLIQYYNGEERAKGNILERFSAQQFPDLHSELNLSSLELGDSALYFCASSPSLQETQYFGPGTRLLVL.

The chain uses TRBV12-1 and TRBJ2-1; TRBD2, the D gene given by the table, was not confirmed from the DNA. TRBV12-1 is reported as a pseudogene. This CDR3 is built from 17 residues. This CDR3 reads CASSIRDYPSSYNEQFF. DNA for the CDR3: TGTGCCAGCAGCATCCGGGACTATCCTAGCTCCTACAATGAGCAGTTCTTC.

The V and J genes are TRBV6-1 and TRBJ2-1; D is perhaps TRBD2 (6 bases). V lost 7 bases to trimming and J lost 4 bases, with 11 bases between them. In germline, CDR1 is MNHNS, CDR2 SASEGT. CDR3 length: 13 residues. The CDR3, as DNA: TGTGCCAGCACGGGGGTTACGTACAATGAGCAGTTCTTC. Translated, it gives CASTGVTYNEQFF.